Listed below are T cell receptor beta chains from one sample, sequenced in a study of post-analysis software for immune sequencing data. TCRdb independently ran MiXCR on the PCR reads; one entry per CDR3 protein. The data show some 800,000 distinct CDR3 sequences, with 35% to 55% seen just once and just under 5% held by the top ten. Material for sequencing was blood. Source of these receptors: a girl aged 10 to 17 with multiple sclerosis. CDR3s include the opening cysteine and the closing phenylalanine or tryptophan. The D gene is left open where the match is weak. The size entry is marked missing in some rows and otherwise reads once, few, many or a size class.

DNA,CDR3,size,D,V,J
TGTGCCAGCAGCCCGACCGGACAGGGGGCTACCACAGATACGCAGTATTTT,CASSPTGQGATTDTQYF,few,TRBD1,TRBV7-9,TRBJ2-3
TGTGCCAGCAGAGACGACAGGGTCGCTAGCACAGATACGCAGTATTTT,CASRDDRVASTDTQYF,few,TRBD1,TRBV6-1,TRBJ2-3
NA,CASSPLRAGEQYF,NA,NA,TRBV2,TRBJ2-7
TGTGCCAGCAGTTTAGCGGGAGGGTTCTACAATGAGCAGTTCTTC,CASSLAGGFYNEQFF,few,TRBD2,TRBV6-5,TRBJ2-1
TGTGCCATCAGTGAGGGGACCGGGACAGGGACCTACGAGCAGTACTTC,CAISEGTGTGTYEQYF,few,TRBD1,TRBV10-3,TRBJ2-7
TGTGCCAGCAGTGAAGCTTTTTGGGGGTCGGGGACAGATACGCAGTATTTT,CASSEAFWGSGTDTQYF,NA,NA,TRBV6-1,TRBJ2-3
TGTGCCATTGGGCGGGAGACCCAGTACTTC,CAIGRETQYF,few,NA,TRBV10-3,TRBJ2-5
TGTGCCAGCCGCGGGAGGGTCACAGATACGCAGTATTTT,CASRGRVTDTQYF,once,TRBD2,TRBV12-3/TRBV12-4,TRBJ2-3
TGCAGTGCTAGGAAGACTAGCGGGTCCTACGAGCAGTACTTC,CSARKTSGSYEQYF,few,TRBD2,TRBV20-1,TRBJ2-7
TGCGCCAGCAGCTACCCTTTACAGGGGGCGAATGAGCAGTTCTTC,CASSYPLQGANEQFF,NA,TRBD1,TRBV5-1,TRBJ2-1
TGTGCCAGTAGATTTTCGGGGCAAGAGACCCAGTACTTC,CASRFSGQETQYF,NA,NA,TRBV19,TRBJ2-5
TGTGCCAGCAGTTCGTCAAGTACCGGGACAGGGGGGGTATTTAACTATGGCTACACCTTC,CASSSSSTGTGGVFNYGYTF,NA,TRBD1,TRBV12-3/TRBV12-4,TRBJ1-2
TGTGCCAGCAGCCAAGGACTAGACACAGATACGCAGTATTTT,CASSQGLDTDTQYF,NA,NA,TRBV3-1,TRBJ2-3
TGTGCCAGCAGCGTAGAGGGCAGGACCAACCAAGAGACCCAGTACTTC,CASSVEGRTNQETQYF,NA,NA,TRBV9,TRBJ2-5
TGCGCCAGCAGCTTGGTGGGGACGGGGAACTACGAGCAGTACTTC,CASSLVGTGNYEQYF,few,NA,TRBV7-2,TRBJ2-7
TGTGCCAGCAGCTTAGAATCAGACCCTAGCACAGATACGCAGTATTTT,CASSLESDPSTDTQYF,NA,NA,TRBV7-2,TRBJ2-3
TGTGCCAGCAGGCACTGGGGGACAGGGGATTGGGAGCAGTACTTC,CASRHWGTGDWEQYF,few,TRBD1,TRBV28,TRBJ2-7
TGTGCCAGCAGTGTGTTAGACAGAAACATTCAGTACTTC,CASSVLDRNIQYF,few,NA,TRBV2,TRBJ2-4
TGTGCCAGCAGAGAGATTTCCGGCCATCAGCCCCAGCATTTT,CASREISGHQPQHF,NA,NA,TRBV28,TRBJ1-5
TGCAGCGCCATTATTGAGCTAGAAAGGGGTCAGCCCCAGCATTTT,CSAIIELERGQPQHF,few,NA,TRBV29-1,TRBJ1-5
TGTGCCAGCAGCCGACACCAGGCCGGGGGACAGGGGGCGTTTGAAGCTTTCTTT,CASSRHQAGGQGAFEAFF,NA,TRBD1,TRBV6-1,TRBJ1-1
TGTGCCAGCAGCCAATCGGAGAACAGGGGCCAAAACATTCAGTACTTC,CASSQSENRGQNIQYF,NA,TRBD1,TRBV16,TRBJ2-4
TGTGCCAGCAGTTCGAGCCCCGCTGAGGGCAATGAGCAGTTCTTC,CASSSSPAEGNEQFF,NA,NA,TRBV12-3/TRBV12-4,TRBJ2-1
TGTGCCAGCAGCTTACCTCCAACTAGCGGACCGAGGAATGAGCAGTTCTTC,CASSLPPTSGPRNEQFF,few,TRBD2,TRBV7-8,TRBJ2-1
TGTGCCAGCAGCCAAAACCCCAGGATGGCGGGAGGGGTGTCTGAGCAGTTCTTC,CASSQNPRMAGGVSEQFF,NA,TRBD2,TRBV3-1,TRBJ2-1
TGTGCCAGCTCACCACTGAAGATCCAACGGGGTACGCAGTATTTT,CASSPLKIQRGTQYF,few,NA,TRBV18,TRBJ2-3
TGTGCCAGCAGCTTAGGATCGGCAGGGAACGGCTACACCTTC,CASSLGSAGNGYTF,few,NA,TRBV7-9,TRBJ1-2
TGTGCCAGCAGCCACCGGACAGACCCACTTCTGGCTTTCTTT,CASSHRTDPLLAFF,NA,NA,TRBV3-1,TRBJ1-1
TGCAGTGCTACACGACAGGGGACGGGCAATCAGCCCCAGCATTTT,CSATRQGTGNQPQHF,NA,TRBD1,TRBV20-1,TRBJ1-5
TGTGCCAGCAGCCATGGAGGGGTTTACAATGAGCAGTTCTTC,CASSHGGVYNEQFF,few,NA,TRBV7-8,TRBJ2-1
TGCGCCAGCAGCTGGGGAGGACAGCCGAACACTGAAGCTTTCTTT,CASSWGGQPNTEAFF,NA,NA,TRBV5-1,TRBJ1-1
TGCAGCGTGGCCCAGACTAGTCTCGAGCAGTACTTC,CSVAQTSLEQYF,NA,NA,TRBV29-1,TRBJ2-7
TGTGCCAGCAGTTACCTGGCGGGGGGCATCAATGAGCAGTTCTTC,CASSYLAGGINEQFF,NA,TRBD2,TRBV6-2/TRBV6-3,TRBJ2-1